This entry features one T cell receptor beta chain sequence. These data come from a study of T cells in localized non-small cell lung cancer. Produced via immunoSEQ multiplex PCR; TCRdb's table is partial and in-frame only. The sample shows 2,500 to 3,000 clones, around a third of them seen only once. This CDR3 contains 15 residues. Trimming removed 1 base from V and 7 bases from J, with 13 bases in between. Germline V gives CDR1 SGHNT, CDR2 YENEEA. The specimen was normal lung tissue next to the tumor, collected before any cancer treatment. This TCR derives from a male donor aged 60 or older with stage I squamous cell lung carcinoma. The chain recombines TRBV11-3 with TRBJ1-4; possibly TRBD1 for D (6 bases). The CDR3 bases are TGTGCCAGCAGCTTAGTTCCAGGGGTGGGTGAAAAACTGTTTTTT. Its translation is CASSLVPGVGEKLFF.